The rows below give T cell receptor beta chains drawn from one sample of a study of blood T cell repertoires in COVID-19. The method was immunoSEQ multiplex PCR; TCRdb's version includes in-frame clones alone and lacks a portion of them. Of approximately 220,000 clones listed, around 89% are singletons. Sequencing was carried out using PBMCs or T cells enriched from blood (not recorded which). The receptor set was obtained from a man aged 25 to 45 who had recovered from COVID-19. The CDR3 runs from the conserved cysteine through the conserved F or W. Fields, in order: V gene, clone size, J gene, D gene, CDR3 DNA, CDR3 protein. D genes are given only for firm matches. Part of the rows lack a size; the others show once, few, many or a class for expanded clones.

V gene: TRBV11-1; clone size: -; J gene: TRBJ2-7; D gene: -; CDR3 DNA: TGTGCCAGCAGCTTTGGACAGCCTTACGAGCAGTACTTC; CDR3 protein: CASSFGQPYEQYF
V gene: TRBV5-4; clone size: -; J gene: TRBJ1-3; D gene: -; CDR3 DNA: TGTGCCAGCAGCGCACGACAGGAAGGGCCTGGAAACACCATATATTTT; CDR3 protein: CASSARQEGPGNTIYF
V gene: TRBV27; clone size: -; J gene: TRBJ2-7; D gene: -; CDR3 DNA: TGTGCCAGCAGTTCCCTCGGTGCGGGGAACTACGAGCAGTACTTC; CDR3 protein: CASSSLGAGNYEQYF
V gene: TRBV9; clone size: -; J gene: TRBJ1-3; D gene: -; CDR3 DNA: TGTGCCAGCAGCGTAGGTGTAGCTGGAAACACCATATATTTT; CDR3 protein: CASSVGVAGNTIYF
V gene: TRBV5-6; clone size: -; J gene: TRBJ1-2; D gene: TRBD1; CDR3 DNA: TGTGCCAGCAGCGTGCAGGGACAGGGGAACTCTGGCTACACCTTC; CDR3 protein: CASSVQGQGNSGYTF
V gene: TRBV10-1; clone size: -; J gene: TRBJ2-7; D gene: TRBD2; CDR3 DNA: TGCGCCAGCAGTGAGGTCCTAGCGGGAGAATCGGGGGAGCAGTACTTC; CDR3 protein: CASSEVLAGESGEQYF
V gene: TRBV5-1; clone size: -; J gene: TRBJ2-5; D gene: -; CDR3 DNA: TGCGCCAGCAGCTTGGCCTACAGGGAGGGTTGGGAGACCCAGTACTTC; CDR3 protein: CASSLAYREGWETQYF
V gene: TRBV28; clone size: -; J gene: TRBJ1-1; D gene: -; CDR3 DNA: TGTGCCAGCAGTTTGGGGCGCCGGGACATGGATCAAGCTTTCTTT; CDR3 protein: CASSLGRRDMDQAFF
V gene: TRBV27; clone size: -; J gene: TRBJ1-2; D gene: TRBD1; CDR3 DNA: TGTGCCAGCAGTTACGACAGGGGGACGGGTGGCTACACCTTC; CDR3 protein: CASSYDRGTGGYTF
V gene: TRBV10-2; clone size: -; J gene: TRBJ1-3; D gene: -; CDR3 DNA: TGCGCCAGCAGTGACCAGACAGTCATCTCTGGAAACACCATATATTTT; CDR3 protein: CASSDQTVISGNTIYF
V gene: TRBV30; clone size: -; J gene: TRBJ1-1; D gene: TRBD1; CDR3 DNA: TGTGCCTGGAGGGAAGAGGGGGCGACGTACCCTGAAGCTTTCTTT; CDR3 protein: CAWREEGATYPEAFF
V gene: TRBV21-1; clone size: -; J gene: TRBJ2-7; D gene: -; CDR3 DNA: TGTGCCAGCAGCCCCGGTTCTAGCGGGACCTGCTACGAGCAGTACTTC; CDR3 protein: CASSPGSSGTCYEQYF
V gene: TRBV30; clone size: -; J gene: TRBJ1-4; D gene: -; CDR3 DNA: TGTGCCTGGAGTCAGGGGGAAAAACTGTTTTTT; CDR3 protein: CAWSQGEKLFF
V gene: TRBV29-1; clone size: -; J gene: TRBJ2-1; D gene: TRBD1; CDR3 DNA: TGCAGCGTTGAGTTTTGGCCAGGGGGCTGGAATGAGCAGTTCTTC; CDR3 protein: CSVEFWPGGWNEQFF
V gene: TRBV7-2; clone size: -; J gene: TRBJ2-1; D gene: -; CDR3 DNA: TGTGCCAGCAGCTTAGAGGCAGGGGGGTTCAATGAGCAGTTCTTC; CDR3 protein: CASSLEAGGFNEQFF
V gene: TRBV7-6; clone size: few; J gene: TRBJ2-7; D gene: TRBD2; CDR3 DNA: TGTGCCAGCAGCTTATCTACAGCGGGAGAATTTAGCGAGCAGTACTTC; CDR3 protein: CASSLSTAGEFSEQYF
V gene: TRBV19; clone size: -; J gene: TRBJ1-2; D gene: -; CDR3 DNA: TGTGCCAGTAGGAACAGGGAAGGCTACACCTTC; CDR3 protein: CASRNREGYTF
V gene: TRBV30; clone size: once; J gene: TRBJ2-1; D gene: TRBD2; CDR3 DNA: TGTGCCTGGAACCGAGCGGGAGCTGGGAATGAGCAGTTCTTC; CDR3 protein: CAWNRAGAGNEQFF
V gene: TRBV11-2; clone size: -; J gene: TRBJ1-1; D gene: -; CDR3 DNA: TGTGCCAGCAGCTCCACAGGGCGCACTGAAGCTTTCTTT; CDR3 protein: CASSSTGRTEAFF
V gene: TRBV6-5; clone size: -; J gene: TRBJ1-4; D gene: -; CDR3 DNA: TGTGCCAGCACGCTCAGGAATGAAAAACTGTTTTTT; CDR3 protein: CASTLRNEKLFF
V gene: TRBV9; clone size: once; J gene: TRBJ1-6; D gene: -; CDR3 DNA: TGTGCCAGCAGCGGAGTGGGCTTCAATTCACCCCTCCACTTT; CDR3 protein: CASSGVGFNSPLHF
V gene: TRBV28; clone size: -; J gene: TRBJ1-1; D gene: -; CDR3 DNA: TGTGCCAGCGCGGCAGGGGTCAAAGCTTTCTTT; CDR3 protein: CASAAGVKAFF
V gene: TRBV19; clone size: -; J gene: TRBJ1-1; D gene: TRBD1; CDR3 DNA: TGTGCCACCTGGACAGGGGGCAACACTGAAGCTTTCTTT; CDR3 protein: CATWTGGNTEAFF
V gene: TRBV2; clone size: -; J gene: TRBJ2-5; D gene: -; CDR3 DNA: TGTGCCAGCAGTCCACGACTATGGGAGACCCAGTACTTC; CDR3 protein: CASSPRLWETQYF
V gene: TRBV28; clone size: -; J gene: TRBJ2-5; D gene: TRBD2; CDR3 DNA: TGTGCCAGCAGTTTTGCGGGACTAGCGAGGGAGACCCAGTACTTC; CDR3 protein: CASSFAGLARETQYF
V gene: TRBV2; clone size: -; J gene: TRBJ1-1; D gene: -; CDR3 DNA: TGTGCCAGCAGTCCCGAGTTCACCACTGAAGCTTTCTTT; CDR3 protein: CASSPEFTTEAFF
V gene: TRBV19; clone size: -; J gene: TRBJ1-1; D gene: TRBD1; CDR3 DNA: TGTGCCAGTAGTATGGACTCTCAGGGGGCGAGTGAAGCTTTCTTT; CDR3 protein: CASSMDSQGASEAFF
V gene: TRBV7-8; clone size: -; J gene: TRBJ2-7; D gene: -; CDR3 DNA: TGTGCCAGCTCTTCCGGTTCCACCTACGAGCAGTACTTC; CDR3 protein: CASSSGSTYEQYF
V gene: TRBV18; clone size: -; J gene: TRBJ1-1; D gene: TRBD1; CDR3 DNA: TGTGCCAGCTCACCTTCCGGGACAGCCAACACTGAAGCTTTCTTT; CDR3 protein: CASSPSGTANTEAFF
V gene: TRBV7-9; clone size: -; J gene: TRBJ1-1; D gene: TRBD1; CDR3 DNA: TGTGCCAGCAGCGCAGGACAGGGGGCCACTGAAGCTTTCTTT; CDR3 protein: CASSAGQGATEAFF
V gene: TRBV6-5; clone size: -; J gene: TRBJ2-3; D gene: TRBD2; CDR3 DNA: TGTGCCAGCAGGACTAGCGTTAGCACAGATACGCAGTATTTT; CDR3 protein: CASRTSVSTDTQYF
V gene: TRBV2; clone size: -; J gene: TRBJ1-1; D gene: -; CDR3 DNA: TGTGCCAGCATCTTGATTTCGGGGGGCACTGAAGCTTTCTTT; CDR3 protein: CASILISGGTEAFF
V gene: TRBV30; clone size: -; J gene: TRBJ2-7; D gene: TRBD2; CDR3 DNA: TGTGCCTGGAGTGTACGTAGCGGGAGGGCCTACGAGCAGTACTTC; CDR3 protein: CAWSVRSGRAYEQYF
V gene: TRBV9; clone size: -; J gene: TRBJ2-7; D gene: TRBD1; CDR3 DNA: TGTGCCAGCAGCGTAGCTTCGGGGCAGGGGGTGGGCGAGCAGTACTTC; CDR3 protein: CASSVASGQGVGEQYF
V gene: TRBV28; clone size: -; J gene: TRBJ1-2; D gene: -; CDR3 DNA: TGTGCCGCCAGACAGATTAACTATGGCTACACCTTC; CDR3 protein: CAARQINYGYTF
V gene: TRBV7-7; clone size: -; J gene: TRBJ2-1; D gene: TRBD2; CDR3 DNA: TGTGCTAGCAGCTTAGGAACGGGACTATCCCACAATGAGCAGTTCTTC; CDR3 protein: CASSLGTGLSHNEQFF
V gene: TRBV9; clone size: few; J gene: TRBJ1-6; D gene: TRBD1; CDR3 DNA: TGTGCCAGCAGATCTACAGGGGGCTACCCAGATAGTTCACCCCTCCACTTT; CDR3 protein: CASRSTGGYPDSSPLHF
V gene: TRBV9; clone size: -; J gene: TRBJ2-1; D gene: TRBD1; CDR3 DNA: TGTGCCAGCAACCCCCGGGACAGGGGCAATGAGCAGTTCTTC; CDR3 protein: CASNPRDRGNEQFF
V gene: TRBV5-4; clone size: -; J gene: TRBJ2-7; D gene: -; CDR3 DNA: TGTGCCAGCAGCGGGGGGTGGGAGTTAACGTTC; CDR3 protein: CASSGGWELTF
V gene: TRBV27; clone size: -; J gene: TRBJ1-2; D gene: TRBD1; CDR3 DNA: TGTGCCAACACCGAACTATCACGGGACAGCAACTATGGCTACACCTTC; CDR3 protein: CANTELSRDSNYGYTF
V gene: TRBV11-2; clone size: -; J gene: TRBJ2-1; D gene: TRBD2; CDR3 DNA: TGTGCCAGCAGCTTACCAGTCCTAGCGGGAAGGAACAATGAGCAGTTCTTC; CDR3 protein: CASSLPVLAGRNNEQFF